The rows below give T cell receptor beta chains drawn from one sample of a study of CD8 T cells in ankylosing spondylitis. TCRdb analysed the 5' RACE reads with MiXCR anew, one entry per CDR3 protein. The top ten hold over 15% of the sample, which has about 750,000 distinct CDR3 sequences, under 20% seen once. The sequenced sample consisted of blood, either unsorted or a sorted T cell fraction (not recorded which). All receptors derive from a male donor with ankylosing spondylitis. CDR3s include the opening cysteine and the closing phenylalanine or tryptophan. The D gene is left open where the match is weak. Size is omitted from some rows. Given values are once, few, many or a class for expanded clones.

TRBJ1-6	.	many	TRBV6-5	TGTGCCAGCAGTTACAAAGCCAGGCCGAGCTCCTATAATTCACCCCTCCACTTT	CASSYKARPSSYNSPLHF
TRBJ2-2	TRBD2	few	TRBV20-1	TGCAGTGCCCTGTGGGCTAGCGGGAGGGCCGGGGAGCTGTTTTTT	CSALWASGRAGELFF
TRBJ2-1	TRBD2	.	TRBV12-3/TRBV12-4	TGTGCCAGCAGTTTAAGAGTTAAGGGACTAGCGGGATACAATGAGCAGTTCTTC	CASSLRVKGLAGYNEQFF
TRBJ2-1	.	few	TRBV2	TGTGCCAGCAGTGGATTTACCGGGACATTAAATGAGCAGTTCTTC	CASSGFTGTLNEQFF
TRBJ2-7	.	few	TRBV7-9	TGTGCCAGCAGCCCAGGTGGGGGAAGCTCCTACGAGCAGTACTTC	CASSPGGGSSYEQYF
TRBJ2-2	.	few	TRBV4-3	TGCGCCAGCAGCCAGGCTGTGAGGGCCGGGGAGCTGTTTTTT	CASSQAVRAGELFF
TRBJ2-5	TRBD2	few	TRBV4-2	TGTGCCAGCAGCCAAGATTGGGTACTAGCGGGAGCGGGGGGCCAAGAGACCCAGTACTTC	CASSQDWVLAGAGGQETQYF
TRBJ2-3	TRBD2	few	TRBV11-2	TGTGCCAGCAGCTTAAGAGGGACTAGCGAAAGCACAGATACGCAGTATTTT	CASSLRGTSESTDTQYF
TRBJ1-5	.	few	TRBV12-3/TRBV12-4	TGTGCCAGCACTCGCCGAGCTGGACAGAGCAATCAGCCCCAGCATTTT	CASTRRAGQSNQPQHF
TRBJ1-5	TRBD1	many	TRBV12-3/TRBV12-4	TGTGCCAGTGGACAGGGAGGCAATCAGCCCCAGCATTTT	CASGQGGNQPQHF
TRBJ1-2	.	.	TRBV10-3	TGTGCCATCAGTGAAGAGCACTATGGCTACACCTTC	CAISEEHYGYTF
TRBJ1-1	TRBD1	few	TRBV4-1	TGCGCCAGCAGCCCTTTGGACAGGCCGAACACTGAAGCTTTCTTT	CASSPLDRPNTEAFF
TRBJ1-2	.	.	TRBV27	TGTGCCAGCAGTTTAAGTGGAACAGGGCTATATGGCTACACCTTC	CASSLSGTGLYGYTF
TRBJ2-7	.	.	TRBV20-1	TGCAGTGCCCCCCCTACAACCACCTACGAGCAGTACTTC	CSAPPTTTYEQYF
TRBJ2-3	.	few	TRBV12-3/TRBV12-4	TGTGCCAGCAACGTAGCGGTCACAGATACGCAGTATTTT	CASNVAVTDTQYF
TRBJ1-5	.	few	TRBV3-1	TGTGCCAGCAGCCAAGATAGGTGGGGCGGCGATCAGCCCCAGCATTTT	CASSQDRWGGDQPQHF
TRBJ2-5	.	.	TRBV20-1	TGCAGTGCTAGAGGTAGAGGGGTGGAGACCCAGTACTTC	CSARGRGVETQYF
TRBJ2-3	.	.	TRBV20-1	TGCAGTGCACAATCCGGGGGCGATACGCAGTATTTT	CSAQSGGDTQYF
TRBJ1-5	.	few	TRBV12-3/TRBV12-4	TGTGCCAGCAGTTTACGTGAGGATCAGCCCCAGCATTTT	CASSLREDQPQHF
TRBJ2-7	TRBD2	.	TRBV28	TGTGCCAGCAGGGGGGAGGGAGCGGGGATTAGCTCCTACGAGCAGTACTTC	CASRGEGAGISSYEQYF
TRBJ1-2	.	many	TRBV29-1	TGCAGCGTTGGAATCCGGACAGCCGCTAACTATGGCTACACCTTC	CSVGIRTAANYGYTF
TRBJ1-1	TRBD1	.	TRBV20-1	TGCAGTGCTTCAACAGGGGGTCTAAGGACTGAAGCTTTCTTT	CSASTGGLRTEAFF
TRBJ1-1	TRBD1	.	TRBV20-1	TGCAGTGCTAGGGTCTCAGGGGGTAACACTGAAGCTTTCTTT	CSARVSGGNTEAFF
TRBJ2-1	TRBD2	few	TRBV9	TGTGCCAGCAGCGTTGGAGCTAGCGGGAGGTACTACAATGAGCAGTTCTTC	CASSVGASGRYYNEQFF
TRBJ2-1	.	.	TRBV2	TGTGCCAGCACCCCACTAGGGGACAATGAGCAGTTCTTC	CASTPLGDNEQFF
TRBJ2-3	TRBD1	few	TRBV29-1	TGCAGCGTTGAACCAGAACTGGGACAGGGCACAGATACGCAGTATTTT	CSVEPELGQGTDTQYF
TRBJ2-7	TRBD2	few	TRBV7-2	TGTGCCAGCAGCTCCCTAGCGGGAGCCTACGAGCAGTACTTC	CASSSLAGAYEQYF
TRBJ2-7	TRBD2	.	TRBV10-3	TGTGCCATCAGTGGGGGCGGGAGCTCCTACGAGCAGTACTTC	CAISGGGSSYEQYF
TRBJ1-6	TRBD1	.	TRBV12-3/TRBV12-4	TGTGCCAGCAGCGCGACAGGGGGTTCACCCCTCCACTTT	CASSATGGSPLHF
TRBJ2-7	.	.	TRBV5-5	TGTGCCAGCAGCTTGGAGGGATGGACCGGGAATTCCTACGAGCAGTACTTC	CASSLEGWTGNSYEQYF
TRBJ1-6	TRBD1	few	TRBV6-5	TGTGCCAGCAGTTACCCCCCAACAGGGGCCCCAAATTCACCCCTCCACTTT	CASSYPPTGAPNSPLHF
TRBJ1-2	.	.	TRBV3-1	TGTGCCAGCAGCCAAGGCCAGGGCGGAAGCTCCTATGGCTACACCTTC	CASSQGQGGSSYGYTF
TRBJ1-1	.	many	TRBV5-1	TGTGCCAGCAGCTTAGTGGGGGAGAACACTGAAGCTTTCTTT	CASSLVGENTEAFF
TRBJ2-5	TRBD1	.	TRBV29-1	TGCAGCACAGCCGGGACAGGGGGGGGAGAGACCCAGTACTTC	CSTAGTGGGETQYF
TRBJ2-2	.	few	TRBV18	TGTGCCAGCTCACCACCCGGACTAAAGATCACCGGGGAGCTGTTTTTT	CASSPPGLKITGELFF
TRBJ2-7	TRBD1	few	TRBV29-1	TGCAGCGTCGACCGCGGACAGGGGTACGAGCAGTACTTC	CSVDRGQGYEQYF
TRBJ1-1	.	.	TRBV18	TGTGCCAGCTCACCTTTTCCGGTGAGGAACACTGAAGCTTTCTTT	CASSPFPVRNTEAFF
TRBJ1-2	.	.	TRBV29-1	TGCAGCGTCCTGAGGACCTCGGGCTACACCTTC	CSVLRTSGYTF
TRBJ2-1	.	many	TRBV20-1	TGCAGTGCCATAGGGGCTACCTACAATGAGCAGTTCTTC	CSAIGATYNEQFF
TRBJ1-4	.	few	TRBV15	TGTGCCACCAGCAGAGGAGCGGGGCCCGCGAATGAAAAACTGTTTTTT	CATSRGAGPANEKLFF
TRBJ1-1	.	few	TRBV27	TGTGCCAGCAGCACCTCAGGGTCCGTGAACACTGAAGCTTTCTTT	CASSTSGSVNTEAFF